These 10 T cell receptor beta chains were sequenced from one sample in a study of cytomegalovirus exposure and HLA in healthy donors. The PCR contained 60 Vbeta and 13 Jbeta primers. Sequencing used immunoSEQ multiplex PCR; TCRdb keeps in-frame clones, though not all of them. The sample holds around 130,000 clones, around 8.5% seen once. Sequenced sample: PBMCs. The receptors shown here come from a man aged 35-49 years in good health and CMV-seronegative.

The V and J genes are TRBV12-5 and TRBJ2-1; 10 bases align to TRBD2. CDR1 and CDR2 from the germline V gene are LGHNT and FRNRAP. The trim removed 3 bases at V and 4 bases at J, leaving 9 bases unmatched. This CDR3 comprises 17 residues. CDR3 amino acids: CASGLMASGRIYNEQFF. DNA for the CDR3: TGTGCTAGTGGTTTAATGGCTAGCGGGAGAATTTACAATGAGCAGTTCTTC.

CDR3 DNA: TGTGCCGCGGGGGGGCCAAATGGCTACACCTTC. It is translated as CAAGGPNGYTF. This rearrangement joins TRBV28 to TRBJ1-2; perhaps TRBD1 as D (6 bases). The CDR3 contains 11 residues. CDR1 MDHEN and CDR2 SYDVKM come from the germline V gene. The ends were cut back, 11 bases at V and 6 bases at J, with 13 bases in the middle.

This sequence joins TRBV7-8 and TRBJ1-3; D perhaps matches TRBD1 (5 bases). Trimming left V 5 bases short and J 0 bases short, with 14 bases between. The CDR3 consists of 16 residues. Germline V gene sequence: CDR1 SGHVS, CDR2 FQNEAQ. CDR3: CASSPRTLHSGNTIYF. The CDR3 region has the DNA TGTGCCAGCAGCCCTCGGACATTACACTCTGGAAACACCATATATTTT.

J is TRBJ2-2 and V is TRBV5-1; no clear D. Trimming pared 0 bases from V and 7 bases from J, leaving 13 bases between. CDR1 is SGHRS, CDR2 YFSETQ, per germline. The CDR3 length is 15 residues. This chain's CDR3 is CASSLDAALSGELFF. CDR3 coding DNA: TGCGCCAGCAGCTTGGATGCGGCTTTAAGCGGGGAGCTGTTTTTT.

The chain carries TRBV19 and TRBJ2-7, with D tentatively TRBD2 (5 bases). This CDR3 contains 16 residues. V dropped 0 bases and J dropped 3 bases, with 15 bases sitting between them. Germline CDR1 is LNHDA and CDR2 is SQIVND (reference sequence). DNA of the CDR3: TGTGCCAGTAGTATAGATCCCGGGGTGCGGCTCTACGAGCAGTACTTC. This sequence encodes CASSIDPGVRLYEQYF.

The chain uses TRBV7-6 and TRBJ2-2; 9 bases fit TRBD2. The CDR3 covers 15 residues. Looked up from germline, CDR1 is SGHVS and CDR2 is FNYEAQ. Trimming at V came to 5 bases and at J to 3 bases, leaving 4 bases not matched to a gene. The CDR3 loop is CASSPTSGDTGELFF. For the CDR3, the DNA is TGTGCCAGCAGCCCGACTAGCGGCGACACCGGGGAGCTGTTTTTT.

Only a few counts were recorded for this clone. The junction and the germline gene differ at one end; a read error may be behind it. Other DNA sequences in the same sample also yield this CDR3. This chain links TRBV4-3 with TRBJ2-2, with 9 bases lining up with TRBD1. Germline V gives CDR1 LGHNA, CDR2 YSLEER. This CDR3 is built from 15 residues. The CDR3 spells CASSHHGQGSGELFF. For the CDR3, the DNA is TGCGCCAGCAGCCATCATGGACAGGGGTCCGGAGAGCTGTTTTTT.

This clone was recorded a few times. The V call is TRBV5-6, the J call TRBJ2-5, with TRBD2 matching over 8 bases. V lost 5 bases to trimming and J lost 5 bases; unmatched junction nucleotides: 11. The CDR3 runs 15 residues. Per the germline V gene, CDR1 is SGHDT and CDR2 is YYEEEE. The CDR3 loop reads CASSRRTSFVETQYF. CDR3 coding DNA: TGTGCCAGCAGTCGCCGGACTAGCTTTGTGGAGACCCAGTACTTC.

V gene TRBV5-1 combines with J gene TRBJ1-1; 8 nucleotides line up with TRBD1. CDR3 length: 15 amino acids. J lost 5 bases, V lost 5 bases, and 11 bases had no gene match. Germline CDR1 and CDR2: SGHRS and YFSETQ. The CDR3 spells CASSLTNRGWTEAFF. Written as DNA, the CDR3 is TGCGCCAGCAGTTTAACCAACAGGGGGTGGACTGAAGCTTTCTTT.

This sequence joins TRBV27 and TRBJ1-2; 8 bases fit TRBD1. The CDR3 runs 14 residues. V lost 5 bases to trimming and J lost 7 bases; unmatched junction nucleotides: 9. Germline-derived CDR1 and CDR2 are MNHEY and SMNVEV (reference sequence). The CDR3 DNA follows: TGTGCCAGCAGTCCCAGGGGGCCAGTGGGTGGCTACACCTTC. This sequence encodes CASSPRGPVGGYTF.